The next 5 T cell receptor beta chains were all read from a single sample in a study of shared clonotypes between healthy human individuals. TCRdb's copy holds only in-frame clones and misses some; the assay was immunoSEQ multiplex PCR. The table shows 400,000 to 600,000 clones, with approximately 94% occurring only once. The specimen was naive CD4+ T cells sorted from blood. Subset specified: CD45RA+ positively selected. The source is a woman in her thirties in good health.

The chain couples TRBV28 to TRBJ2-5; tentatively, D is TRBD1 or TRBD2 (5 bases each). Trimming took off 5 bases at V and 5 bases at J, with 15 bases between the two ends. The CDR3 is 14 residues long. From germline, CDR1 is MDHEN and CDR2 SYDVKM. CDR3 sequence reads: CASSPGLWGETQYF. CDR3 in DNA: TGTGCCAGCAGTCCCGGGTTATGGGGGGAGACCCAGTACTTC.

This chain links TRBV27 with TRBJ1-2, with 8 bases lining up with TRBD1. The CDR3 spans 13 residues. V dropped 5 bases and J dropped 5; count of bases not matched to a gene: 4. Germline V gene sequence: CDR1 MNHEY, CDR2 SMNVEV (reference sequence). The CDR3 is CASSARQGYGYTF. In DNA, the CDR3 is TGTGCCAGCAGTGCACGACAGGGGTATGGCTACACCTTC.

The V and J genes are TRBV27 and TRBJ2-2; a weak D match, TRBD2 (5 bases). Per the germline V gene, CDR1 is MNHEY and CDR2 is SMNVEV (reference sequence). The V end lost 6 bases, the J end lost 8 bases, and 16 bases lay between the germline ends. This CDR3 is 14 amino acids long. The CDR3 is CASSPTSSAGELFF. The CDR3 DNA is TGTGCCAGCAGCCCCACTAGTAGTGCAGGGGAGCTGTTTTTT.

This clone was observed a handful of times. This chain uses TRBV6-5 with TRBJ1-2; a possible D gene is TRBD1 (5 bases). Deletions cut 6 bases from V and 1 base from J, with 9 bases between. The CDR3 has 13 amino acids. Germline V CDR1 and CDR2: MNHEY, SVGAGI. CDR3 residues: CASSKTVNYGYTF. DNA of the CDR3: TGTGCCAGCAGCAAGACAGTTAACTATGGCTACACCTTC.

This rearrangement joins TRBV28 to TRBJ1-3; no firm D call. Germline V lookup: CDR1 MDHEN, CDR2 SYDVKM. The CDR3 covers 13 residues. Trimming took off 5 bases at V and 2 bases at J, with 7 bases between the two ends. CDR3 in DNA: TGTGCCAGCAGTCATCAAGCTGGAAACACCATATATTTT. Translating gives CASSHQAGNTIYF.